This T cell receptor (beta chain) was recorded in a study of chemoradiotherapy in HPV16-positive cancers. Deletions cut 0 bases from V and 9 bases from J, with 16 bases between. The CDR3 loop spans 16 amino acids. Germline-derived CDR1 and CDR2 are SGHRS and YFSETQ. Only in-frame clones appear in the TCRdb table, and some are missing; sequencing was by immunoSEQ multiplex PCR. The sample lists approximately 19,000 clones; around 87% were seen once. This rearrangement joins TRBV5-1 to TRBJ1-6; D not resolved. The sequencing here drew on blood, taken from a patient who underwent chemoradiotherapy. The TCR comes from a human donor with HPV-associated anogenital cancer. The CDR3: CASSLASTAVRSPLHF. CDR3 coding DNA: TGCGCCAGCAGCTTGGCCAGTACAGCCGTTCGTTCACCCCTCCACTTT.